A selection of T cell receptor beta chains follows, all from one sample in a study of T cells in localized non-small cell lung cancer. The repertoire was sequenced with immunoSEQ multiplex PCR; TCRdb's copy has only in-frame clones and lacks some. The table lists 25,000 to 35,000 clones, about 91% of them singletons, with 5.5% to 7% in the top ten. Here the sequenced sample was PBMCs, taken before any cancer treatment. These receptors all come from a man aged 35 to 69 with stage II lung adenocarcinoma. Both conserved end residues are part of each CDR3. The D gene is left open where the match is weak. A clone size is listed for some rows: how often the clone was seen (once, few, many), or a class if it is expanded.

j_call | v_call | clone_size | d_call | cdr3_length | cdr3_nt | cdr3_aa
TRBJ2-7 | TRBV2 | NA | NA | 18 | TGTGCCAGCAGTGAACCCGGGGCCGTTCCCCTCTTGGGGTACGAGCAGTACTTC | CASSEPGAVPLLGYEQYF
TRBJ2-2 | TRBV29-1 | NA | NA | 15 | TGCAGCGTAGGGACCGAGAATACGAACACCGGGGAGCTGTTTTTT | CSVGTENTNTGELFF
TRBJ2-7 | TRBV5-4 | NA | NA | 15 | TGTGCCAGCAGCCCCGGGGATCCTGGGGCCTACGAGCAGTACTTC | CASSPGDPGAYEQYF
TRBJ1-1 | TRBV2 | NA | NA | 14 | TGTGCCAGCAGTGAAGCGCTTCGAGGGGGTGAAGCTTTCTTT | CASSEALRGGEAFF
TRBJ2-5 | TRBV27 | NA | NA | 13 | TGTGCCAGCAGTTTAGGTACCCTGGGGACCCAGTACTTC | CASSLGTLGTQYF
TRBJ1-1 | TRBV5-1 | few | TRBD1 | 15 | TGCGCCAGCAGCTGGACGGGGACAGGGGGTCCTGAAGCTTTCTTT | CASSWTGTGGPEAFF
TRBJ2-7 | TRBV29-1 | NA | NA | 13 | TGCAGCGTTGTAAGGGGACTCTCCTACGAGCAGTACTTC | CSVVRGLSYEQYF
TRBJ2-7 | TRBV10-2 | NA | TRBD1 | 14 | TGCGCCAGCAGCCAGGGGGTAGGCCCCTACGAGCAGTACTTC | CASSQGVGPYEQYF
TRBJ2-3 | TRBV7-9 | NA | TRBD2 | 17 | TGTGCCAGCAGCCCCTACCAACTAGCGGGAGCGACAGATACGCAGTATTTT | CASSPYQLAGATDTQYF
TRBJ1-2 | TRBV29-1 | once | NA | 14 | TGCAGCGTTGATAACGTGGGGCAGGGCTATGGCTACACCTTC | CSVDNVGQGYGYTF
TRBJ2-7 | TRBV27 | NA | NA | 14 | TGTGCCAGCAGTTTTCTGGGGGGGCGAGGGGAGCAGTACTTC | CASSFLGGRGEQYF
TRBJ2-1 | TRBV7-2 | NA | NA | 13 | TGTGCCAGCAGCTTAGTGTGGAACAATGAGCAGTTCTTC | CASSLVWNNEQFF
TRBJ2-2 | TRBV7-9 | NA | NA | 14 | TGTGCCAGCAGCTTAGCGGGGGACACCGGGGAGCTGTTTTTT | CASSLAGDTGELFF
TRBJ1-1 | TRBV30 | NA | NA | 15 | TGTGCCTGGGGGAGGGGTAGATTAATGAACACTGAAGCTTTCTTT | CAWGRGRLMNTEAFF
TRBJ2-7 | TRBV18 | NA | TRBD1 | 15 | TGTGCCAGCTCACCGTCCGGGACAGGGACCTACGAGCAGTACTTC | CASSPSGTGTYEQYF
TRBJ2-7 | TRBV28 | NA | TRBD1 | 14 | TGTGCCAGCAGTACAGGGGCGAGCTCCTACGAGCAGTACTTC | CASSTGASSYEQYF
TRBJ1-1 | TRBV5-6 | few | TRBD1 | 16 | TGTGCCAGCCTACCCGCGAGGGGGCCTTTCCACACTGAAGCTTTCTTT | CASLPARGPFHTEAFF
TRBJ2-5 | TRBV5-4 | NA | TRBD2 | 18 | TGTGCCAGCAGCCGCGGACTAGCTGGCGGGGGGAACCAAGAGACCCAGTACTTC | CASSRGLAGGGNQETQYF
TRBJ2-7 | TRBV19 | NA | NA | 14 | TGTGCCAGTAGTATCCGGGGGCCAACCTACGAGCAGTACTTC | CASSIRGPTYEQYF
TRBJ1-5 | TRBV19 | NA | NA | 15 | TGTGCCAGTAGTTTTTCGGGGGGCACCATTCAGCCCCAGCATTTT | CASSFSGGTIQPQHF
TRBJ2-7 | TRBV28 | once | TRBD2 | 15 | TGTGCCAGCAGTGGAGCGGGAGGCGGATCCTACGAGCAGTACTTC | CASSGAGGGSYEQYF
TRBJ2-7 | TRBV11-1 | NA | NA | 11 | TGTGCCAGCGGGAGCTCCTACGAGCAGTACTTC | CASGSSYEQYF
TRBJ2-7 | TRBV5-4 | NA | NA | 13 | TGTGCCAGCAGCCACGGACACACCTACGAGCAGTACTTC | CASSHGHTYEQYF
TRBJ2-3 | TRBV6-1 | NA | NA | 17 | TGTGCCAGCAGTGAAGCAGGCCCGGGTACAGGCACAGATACGCAGTATTTT | CASSEAGPGTGTDTQYF
TRBJ2-7 | TRBV28 | NA | TRBD1 | 14 | TGTGCCAGCAGAAACAGGGGCCGCCTCTACGAGCAGTACTTC | CASRNRGRLYEQYF
TRBJ1-1 | TRBV6-6 | once | NA | 14 | TGTGCCAGCAGTTACTCAGGAGCAGGGGCTGAAGCTTTCTTT | CASSYSGAGAEAFF
TRBJ2-2 | TRBV28 | NA | NA | 13 | TGTGCCAGCACCCCGTTTATGGGTGGGGAGCTGTTTTTT | CASTPFMGGELFF
TRBJ2-7 | TRBV28 | NA | TRBD2 | 14 | TGTGCCAGCAGACCCCTAGCGGGAGGGTTCGAGCAGTACTTC | CASRPLAGGFEQYF
TRBJ1-1 | TRBV7-2 | NA | TRBD1 | 14 | TGTGCCAGCAGATCGGGACAGAGGAACACTGAAGCTTTCTTT | CASRSGQRNTEAFF
TRBJ2-6 | TRBV9 | NA | NA | 15 | TGTGCCAGCAGCCCCGGGAACTCTGGGGCCAACGTCCTGACTTTC | CASSPGNSGANVLTF
TRBJ2-2 | TRBV28 | NA | NA | 14 | TGTGCCAGCCGGGACGGAACGAACACCGGGGAGCTGTTTTTT | CASRDGTNTGELFF
TRBJ2-1 | TRBV11-3 | NA | NA | 14 | TGTGCCAGCACCCCATGGGGACTGCGGGATGAGCAGTTCTTC | CASTPWGLRDEQFF
TRBJ1-1 | TRBV18 | NA | NA | 12 | TGTGCCAGCTCACCTGGACACCGTGAAGCTTTCTTT | CASSPGHREAFF
TRBJ1-1 | TRBV6-1 | NA | NA | 13 | TGTGCCAGCAGCATCCTGAGGGGAACTGAAGCTTTCTTT | CASSILRGTEAFF
TRBJ2-2 | TRBV9 | NA | NA | 15 | TGTGCCAGCAGCGGGGGACATACGAACACCGGGGAGCTGTTTTTT | CASSGGHTNTGELFF
TRBJ2-3 | TRBV6-1 | NA | TRBD2 | 16 | TGTGCCAGCAGTGAAGGGGGGACTACCAGGGTAGATACGCAGTATTTT | CASSEGGTTRVDTQYF
TRBJ1-2 | TRBV28 | few | NA | 12 | TGTGCCAGCAGTTTATGGAGGGAGACTTCATACTTC | CASSLWRETSYF
TRBJ1-2 | TRBV6-5 | NA | NA | 15 | TGTGCCAGCAGTTCGCCACCGGGACCTAACTATGGCTACACCTTC | CASSSPPGPNYGYTF
TRBJ1-2 | TRBV29-1 | NA | NA | 13 | TGCAGCGTTGGGGGAGTGGGGAGCTATGGCTACACCTTC | CSVGGVGSYGYTF
TRBJ2-5 | TRBV7-2 | NA | TRBD1 | 15 | TGTGCCAGCAGCTTAGTCGACAGGGGAGGAGAGACCCAGTACTTC | CASSLVDRGGETQYF
TRBJ1-5 | TRBV6-1 | NA | NA | 15 | TGTGCCAGCAGTGAAGGAGGCAGGGGAAATCAGCCCCAGCATTTT | CASSEGGRGNQPQHF
TRBJ2-1 | TRBV30 | NA | TRBD1 | 13 | TGTGCCTGGAGTTGGGGACAGGGCAATGAGCAGTTCTTC | CAWSWGQGNEQFF
TRBJ1-2 | TRBV10-3 | NA | NA | 12 | TGTGCCATCAGTGAGTCCCATCATGGCTACACCTTC | CAISESHHGYTF
TRBJ2-1 | TRBV7-8 | once | NA | 12 | TGTGCCAGCAGCTTACGAGTTGATGAGCAGTTCTTC | CASSLRVDEQFF
TRBJ2-3 | TRBV5-5 | NA | TRBD2 | 18 | TGTGCCAGCAGGCCGGGACTAGCGGATAGGAAGGGGCCAGATACGCAGTATTTT | CASRPGLADRKGPDTQYF
TRBJ2-5 | TRBV4-1 | NA | TRBD1 | 15 | TGCGCCAGCAGCCAAGAGGGACAGGCCGGGGAGACCCAGTACTTC | CASSQEGQAGETQYF
TRBJ2-7 | TRBV27 | NA | NA | 14 | TGTGCCAGCTCTGGTCTTGACGGGACCTACGAGCAGTACTTC | CASSGLDGTYEQYF
TRBJ2-7 | TRBV7-8 | NA | TRBD2 | 16 | TGTGCCAGCAGCCTTTTCGTTGCGGGAGATTGGGACGAGCAGTACTTC | CASSLFVAGDWDEQYF
TRBJ2-1 | TRBV18 | NA | NA | 11 | TGTGCCAGCTCACCGAAGGAAAGCCTGTTCTTC | CASSPKESLFF
TRBJ2-1 | TRBV10-2 | NA | NA | 12 | TGCGCCAGCACGCCGGGGGTAAATGAGCAGTTCTTC | CASTPGVNEQFF
TRBJ1-5 | TRBV19 | once | TRBD1 | 15 | TGTGCCAGTAGTATCAGCGGACAGGGCGACAAGCTCCAGCATTTT | CASSISGQGDKLQHF
TRBJ2-1 | TRBV6-5 | NA | TRBD1 | 13 | TGTGCCAGCACAGGGGGCCTCTACAATGAGCAGTTCTTC | CASTGGLYNEQFF
TRBJ1-3 | TRBV28 | few | NA | 12 | TGTGCCAGCAGTTTAATCGGTACTCGGAGATATTTT | CASSLIGTRRYF